This TCR gamma chain derives from a study of gamma delta lymphoproliferative disorders and STAT genes. For the study at large: Each gamma-chain library started from at least 50 ng of genomic DNA, using the LymphoTrack Dx TCRG Assay.

Genomic DNA from isolated PBMCs served as the sequencing template. This clone showed up just a few times. TCRdb's protein, taken from a much larger clone, differs from this DNA's translation at residue 14, likely owing to a read error; the protein displayed comes from the DNA. TCRdb redid the clone calls on the multiplex PCR reads with CATT. The data show about 1,800 gamma-chain clones, roughly 20% seen once. There are 17 residues in the CDR3. The chain employs TRGV10 and TRGJP1. The J gene, missing from TCRdb, was assigned here through DNA to germline matching. TRGV10 is placed among ORFs of uncertain function. The clonotype originates from a human donor in good health. Sequenced input: blood. This CDR3 reads CAAWVPLLNTTGWLKIF. The CDR3 nucleotides are TGTGCTGCGTGGGTACCCTTGCTCAATACCACTGGTTGGCTCAAGATATTT.